These 15 T cell receptor beta chains were sequenced from one sample in a study of T cells in Graves' hyperthyroidism and ophthalmopathy. TCR beta CDR3 region amplification was performed from RNA transcripts. In the first-round RT-PCR of the TCR CDR3, the HTBI primer set was used. One entry per CDR3 protein, called by TCRdb with MiXCR from the multiplex PCR reads. This table holds fewer than 800,000 distinct CDR3 sequences, less than 20% found once. The sequenced sample was blood. All receptors derive from a man aged 18 to 30 with Graves' hyperthyroidism.

The genes are TRBV11-1 and TRBJ2-7; D call uncertain. V lost 5 bases, J lost 0 bases, and 11 bases lay in between. The CDR3 has 14 amino acids. Germline CDR1 and CDR2: SGHAT and FQDESV (reference sequence). The CDR3 protein is CASSATGGSYEQYF. DNA for the CDR3: TGTGCCAGCAGCGCTACGGGCGGCTCCTACGAGCAGTACTTC.

This clonotype was recorded at least ten times. The chain couples TRBV5-1 to TRBJ2-1; 10 nucleotides match TRBD1. CDR1 is SGHRS and CDR2 is YFSETQ in the germline V gene. V dropped 4 bases and J dropped 5; count of bases not matched to a gene: 3. The CDR3 is 14 amino acids. The CDR3 here is CASSRTGGDNEQFF. The CDR3 region has the DNA TGCGCCAGCAGCCGGACAGGGGGAGACAATGAGCAGTTCTTC. The full variable domain, completed using reference TRBV5-1 and TRBJ2-1, is KAGVTQTPRYLIKTRGQQVTLSCSPISGHRSVSWYQQTPGQGLQFLFEYFSETQRNKGNFPGRFSGRQFSNSRSEMNVSTLELGDSALYLCASSRTGGDNEQFFGPGTRLTVL.

The CDR3 region has the DNA TGTGCCAGCAGGACCGGGACAGGGAGGGGTGAAGCTTTCTTT. Amino acids: CASRTGTGRGEAFF. This chain joins TRBV5-4 and TRBJ1-1; 9 bases fit TRBD1. The germline V gene encodes CDR1 SGHNT and CDR2 YYREEE (reference sequence). The CDR3 has 14 amino acids. The V and J ends lost 5 bases and 7 bases, in that order; junction bases with no gene match: 9.

This clonotype was detected ten times or more. The chain couples TRBV30 to TRBJ2-7; D remains ambiguous. The CDR3 spans 15 residues. Germline CDR1 and CDR2: GTSNPN and SVGIG (reference sequence). Trimming stripped 3 bases from V and 3 bases from J, with 18 bases between. CDR3 sequence (DNA): TGTGCCTGGAGCGACCCTCAGAAACCAAACTACGAGCAGTACTTC. Residues: CAWSDPQKPNYEQYF.

CDR3 sequence: CASSPYKEITSEQYF. As DNA, the CDR3 is TGCGCCAGCAGCCCCTATAAGGAGATAACTAGCGAGCAGTACTTC. This chain joins TRBV4-1 and TRBJ2-7, with a possible D match to TRBD2 (5 bases). This CDR3 spans 15 amino acids. The germline V gene encodes CDR1 MGHRA and CDR2 YSYEKL. V shed 4 bases and J shed 6 bases, with 19 bases lying between them.

Comments on this clonotype: A much larger clone sits a single nucleotide away, making a read error possible. This rearrangement joins TRBV30 to TRBJ2-1, with no clear D. CDR1 GTSNPN and CDR2 SVGIG come from the germline V gene (reference sequence). The CDR3 loop spans 15 amino acids. Here the CDR3 reads CAWSAGRSSYSEQFF. The CDR3 region has the DNA TGTGCCTGGAGTGCGGGCCGTAGCTCCTACAGTGAGCAGTTCTTC.

This sequence joins TRBV5-1 and TRBJ2-1, with D maybe TRBD2 (6 bases). The CDR3 totals 15 residues. The germline CDR1 and CDR2 sequences are SGHRS and YFSETQ. V lost 6 bases to trimming and J lost 0 bases, with 13 bases between them. The CDR3: CASTPTSSSYNEQFF. CDR3 bases: TGCGCCAGCACCCCGACTAGTTCCTCCTACAATGAGCAGTTCTTC.

This sequence joins TRBV5-1 and TRBJ2-7; the D call may be TRBD1 or TRBD2 (5 bases each). The V and J ends lost 4 bases and 7 bases respectively, with 18 bases between them. The CDR3 has 14 residues. CDR1 is SGHRS and CDR2 is YFSETQ in the germline V gene. CDR3 DNA sequence: TGCGCCAGCAGCCAGGGAACTAAAGCGGAGGAGCAGTACTTC. This translates into CASSQGTKAEEQYF.

This clonotype showed up many times. This chain joins TRBV12-3 or TRBV12-4 and TRBJ2-7; D not certain. V was pared by 4 bases and J by 3 bases, with 10 bases between. CDR3 size: 13 residues. The chain's CDR3 is CASSSDPLYEQYF. DNA of the CDR3: TGTGCCAGCAGTTCAGACCCTCTCTACGAGCAGTACTTC.

This clonotype was counted ten times or more. The rearrangement joins TRBV11-1 to TRBJ2-3; tentative D call: TRBD1 (5 bases). Germline V gene lookup returns CDR1 SGHAT and CDR2 FQDESV (reference sequence). Trimming left V 3 bases short and J 3 bases short, with 10 bases between. The CDR3 runs to 14 residues. This chain's CDR3 is CASSLGRQTDTQYF. Written as DNA, the CDR3 is TGTGCCAGCAGCTTGGGAAGACAGACAGATACGCAGTATTTT.

This sequence joins TRBV27 and TRBJ2-5; tentatively, D is TRBD1 (6 bases). Germline V CDR1 and CDR2: MNHEY, SMNVEV (reference sequence). The CDR3 totals 15 residues. Trimming took 3 bases from V and 0 from J, leaving 11 bases between them. Here the CDR3 reads CASSLARGYQETQYF. For the CDR3, the DNA is TGTGCCAGCAGTTTGGCCAGGGGCTACCAAGAGACCCAGTACTTC.

This clonotype has just a few counts. V gene TRBV29-1 combines with J gene TRBJ1-5, with unresolved D. This CDR3 has 14 residues. Trimming took 6 bases from V and 0 from J, leaving 12 bases between them. Germline V gives CDR1 SQVTM, CDR2 ANQGSEA. The CDR3 protein is CSVLDEYSNQPQHF. The CDR3, as DNA: TGCAGCGTGCTGGACGAGTATAGCAATCAGCCCCAGCATTTT.

Written as DNA, the CDR3 is TGTGCCAGCAGCCCCACTTTTTCCAGGGCGCGGAGTGGCTACACCTTC. Amino acids: CASSPTFSRARSGYTF. The chain joins TRBV11-2 to TRBJ1-2; D perhaps matches TRBD1 (5 bases). The CDR3 is made up of 16 amino acids. V lost 5 bases and J lost 7, with 23 bases in between. The V gene's germline CDR1 is SGHAT and CDR2 FQNNGV.

This clonotype was seen only a few times. The gene calls are TRBV19 and TRBJ2-3; D may correspond to TRBD1 or TRBD2 (5 bases each). The CDR3 is made up of 14 amino acids. Trimming left V 4 bases short and J 4 bases short, with 12 bases between. Germline V gene sequence: CDR1 LNHDA, CDR2 SQIVND (reference sequence). CDR3 DNA sequence: TGTGCCAGTAGTAGCGGGTTGGGGCCAGATACGCAGTATTTT. Amino acid sequence: CASSSGLGPDTQYF.

This clonotype was seen a few times. J is TRBJ1-1 and V is TRBV9; D gene uncertain. V lost 3 bases and J 3 bases, leaving 6 bases between the germline ends. Germline values: CDR1 SGDLS, CDR2 YYNGEE. The CDR3 consists of 12 residues. The CDR3: CASSGQYTEAFF. CDR3 in DNA: TGTGCCAGCAGCGGGCAGTACACTGAAGCTTTCTTT. Variable domain in full (rest from reference TRBV9 and TRBJ1-1): DSGVTQTPKHLITATGQRVTLRCSPRSGDLSVYWYQQSLDQGLQFLIQYYNGEERAKGNILERFSAQQFPDLHSELNLSSLELGDSALYFCASSGQYTEAFFGQGTRLTVV.